These 18 T cell receptor beta chains were all obtained from the same sample, sequenced in a study of OX40 agonist ivuxolimab in advanced cancers. Only in-frame clones appear in the TCRdb table, and some are missing; sequencing was by immunoSEQ multiplex PCR. The data hold 65,000 to 80,000 clones, with 80% observed a single time. The specimen was CD4+ or CD8+ T cells sorted from blood, collected in a trial of the OX40 agonist ivuxolimab. These receptors were collected from an adult with an advanced solid tumor such as melanoma, head and neck, liver or kidney cancer.

V usage is TRBV9 and J usage is TRBJ1-2, with TRBD1 as a possible D gene (6 bases). V gave up 4 bases and J gave up 5 bases, with 12 bases separating them. The CDR3 contains 13 residues. Germline CDR1 reads SGDLS; CDR2 reads YYNGEE. CDR3 nucleotide sequence: TGTGCCAGCAGCCCAAGAGGGGGGTATGGCTACACCTTC. Translation gives CASSPRGGYGYTF. Drawing the rest from reference TRBV9 and TRBJ1-2, the complete variable domain is DSGVTQTPKHLITATGQRVTLRCSPRSGDLSVYWYQQSLDQGLQFLIQYYNGEERAKGNILERFSAQQFPDLHSELNLSSLELGDSALYFCASSPRGGYGYTFGSGTRLTVV.

The chain couples TRBV2 to TRBJ2-1; 8 bases match TRBD2. The V gene's germline CDR1 is SNHLY and CDR2 FYNNEI. The V and J ends lost 1 base and 7 bases, in that order; junction bases with no gene match: 0. The length of the CDR3 is 13 residues. This CDR3 is CASSEGGGNEQFF. The DNA for the CDR3 is TGTGCCAGCAGTGAAGGCGGGGGGAATGAGCAGTTCTTC. Full variable domain (outside the CDR3, taken from reference TRBV2 and TRBJ2-1): EPEVTQTPSHQVTQMGQEVILRCVPISNHLYFYWYRQILGQKVEFLVSFYNNEISEKSEIFDDQFSVERPDGSNFTLKIRSTKLEDSAMYFCASSEGGGNEQFFGPGTRLTVL.

The chain combines TRBV10-3 with TRBJ2-3; 9 bases align to TRBD2. Germline V gene data show CDR1 as ENHRY and CDR2 as SYGVKD. The trim removed 3 bases at V and 0 bases at J, leaving 16 bases unmatched. The CDR3 has 20 amino acids. The CDR3 nucleotides are TGTGCCATCAGTGAATCCCAGGGACTAGCATTTCGAGGTAGCACAGATACGCAGTATTTT. This translates into CAISESQGLAFRGSTDTQYF.

This clone has just a few counts. The J gene is TRBJ1-2, the V gene TRBV29-1, with no clear D. The V end lost 2 bases, the J end lost 1 base, and 5 bases lay between the germline ends. Per the germline V gene, CDR1 is SQVTM and CDR2 is ANQGSEA. CDR3 length: 12 amino acids. This chain's CDR3 is CSVESVNYGYTF. For the CDR3, the DNA is TGCAGCGTTGAATCGGTTAACTATGGCTACACCTTC.

This chain connects TRBV7-8 to TRBJ1-5, with D tentatively TRBD1 (5 bases). The CDR3 is made up of 16 amino acids. The germline V gene has CDR1 SGHVS and CDR2 FQNEAQ. The ends were cut back, 1 base at V and 0 bases at J, with 10 bases in the middle. The CDR3, as DNA: TGTGCCAGCAGCTTAGGGCCGGGGCCTAGCAATCAGCCCCAGCATTTT. It codes for CASSLGPGPSNQPQHF.

The chain is built from TRBV4-3 and TRBJ1-4; TRBD1 aligns across 9 bases. Trimming took 5 bases from V and 3 from J; bases not matched to a gene: 4. From germline, CDR1 is LGHNA and CDR2 YSLEER. The CDR3 has 15 residues. The CDR3 DNA reads TGCGCCAGCAGCTCAACAGGGGGCCCTAATGAAAAACTGTTTTTT. Encoded protein: CASSSTGGPNEKLFF.

This clone has a handful of counts. The rearrangement uses TRBV19 and TRBJ1-5, with D possibly being TRBD1 (5 bases). The germline V gene encodes CDR1 LNHDA and CDR2 SQIVND (reference sequence). Trimming left V 7 bases short and J 0 bases short, with 19 bases between. This CDR3 comprises 17 residues. DNA for the CDR3: TGTGCCAGTACCGCCGGGACGGGGGTTTATAGCAATCAGCCCCAGCATTTT. Translation: CASTAGTGVYSNQPQHF.

This clone occurred a few times. This sequence joins TRBV7-9 and TRBJ1-5, with D possibly matching TRBD1 (6 bases). The germline V gene encodes CDR1 SEHNR and CDR2 FQNEAQ (reference sequence). CDR3 length: 13 amino acids. V dropped 5 bases and J dropped 3 bases, with 8 bases sitting between them. The DNA for the CDR3 is TGTGCCAGCAGCACAGGGTACAATCAGCCCCAGCATTTT. Amino acids: CASSTGYNQPQHF.

Here the CDR3 reads CASSSTGFRHSGNTIYF. The CDR3 bases are TGTGCCAGCAGCTCGACAGGGTTTAGACACTCTGGAAACACCATATATTTT. The genes are TRBV7-6 and TRBJ1-3; TRBD1 aligns across 7 bases. Unmatched junction bases numbered 9, after V lost 4 bases and J lost 0 bases. Germline V gene lookup returns CDR1 SGHVS and CDR2 FNYEAQ. The CDR3 extends over 17 amino acids.

This rearrangement joins TRBV4-3 to TRBJ1-3; 7 nucleotides line up with TRBD1. J was trimmed by 0 bases and V by 0 bases; bases with no gene match: 8. Germline CDR1 reads LGHNA; CDR2 reads YSLEER. The CDR3 spans 18 residues. The CDR3 DNA reads TGCGCCAGCAGCCAAGACGGGGGGACAGTTAGCTCTGGAAACACCATATATTTT. Protein sequence: CASSQDGGTVSSGNTIYF.

The chain recombines TRBV30 with TRBJ2-1; no clear D. CDR1 is GTSNPN, CDR2 SVGIG, per germline (reference sequence). The CDR3 totals 13 residues. Trimming shortened V by 1 base and J by 3 bases, and 7 bases separated the two germline ends. This chain's CDR3 is CAWSAKGYNEQFF. Here the CDR3 DNA reads TGTGCCTGGAGTGCAAAAGGCTACAATGAGCAGTTCTTC.

In the case of this clone: Other DNA sequences from this sample encode an identical CDR3 as well. J is TRBJ1-2 and V is TRBV7-9; 9 nucleotides agree with TRBD1. V trimming: 4 bases; J trimming: 8 bases; junction bases outside the gene matches: 2. CDR3 length: 12 amino acids. Germline values: CDR1 SEHNR, CDR2 FQNEAQ (reference sequence). The CDR3 region has the DNA TGTGCCAGCAGCTCGGACAGGGGAGGCTACACCTTC. The encoded protein is CASSSDRGGYTF.

V gene TRBV5-1 combines with J gene TRBJ2-3, with D unclear. The germline V gene has CDR1 SGHRS and CDR2 YFSETQ. Deletions cut 0 bases from V and 2 bases from J, with 10 bases between. The CDR3 covers 15 residues. CDR3 in DNA: TGCGCCAGCAGCTTGGAAGATTTCGTCACAGATACGCAGTATTTT. This sequence encodes CASSLEDFVTDTQYF.

The V and J genes are TRBV2 and TRBJ1-2; 8 nucleotides line up with TRBD1. Germline loops: CDR1 SNHLY, CDR2 FYNNEI. V trimming: 6 bases; J trimming: 4 bases; junction bases outside the gene matches: 13. The CDR3 extends over 16 amino acids. CDR3 in amino acids: CASRGMQGARPYGYTF. For the CDR3, the DNA is TGTGCCAGCAGGGGGATGCAGGGGGCGCGCCCCTATGGCTACACCTTC.

This chain connects TRBV6-6 to TRBJ2-5; 12 positions match TRBD1. This CDR3 region has 16 residues. The junction had 6 bases not matched to a gene; V was cut back by 6 bases and J by 1 base. From germline, CDR1 is MNHNY and CDR2 SVGAGI (reference sequence). The CDR3 DNA reads as TGTGCCAGCAGAGCGAGGGACAGGGGGCTCCAAGAGACCCAGTACTTC. This encodes CASRARDRGLQETQYF.

The chain is built from TRBV7-3 and TRBJ1-2, with unresolved D. The CDR3 is made up of 14 amino acids. The V gene's germline CDR1 is SGHTA and CDR2 FQGTGA. Deletions cut 5 bases from V and 7 bases from J, with 17 bases between. The CDR3 DNA is TGTGCCAGCAGCCCGGGGAACGCGATGGGTGGCTACACCTTC. It translates to CASSPGNAMGGYTF.

V is TRBV5-1 and J is TRBJ2-5; TRBD2 is a possible D gene (6 bases). Per the germline V gene, CDR1 is SGHRS and CDR2 is YFSETQ. The V and J ends lost 4 bases and 5 bases respectively, with 12 bases between them. The CDR3 extends over 13 amino acids. For the CDR3, the DNA is TGCGCCAGCAGCCCGGGACTCTCCGAGACCCAGTACTTC. It codes for CASSPGLSETQYF.

This clone was recorded a few times. The V gene is TRBV7-2, the J gene TRBJ1-4; D is ambiguous. Trimming took off 5 bases at V and 8 bases at J, with 15 bases between the two ends. This CDR3 is built from 14 residues. From germline, CDR1 is SGHTA and CDR2 FQGNSA. Here the CDR3 DNA reads TGTGCCAGCAGCGCAAGGGAATTTTCCGAAAAACTGTTTTTT. This sequence encodes CASSAREFSEKLFF.